The next 28 T cell receptor beta chains were all read from a single sample in a study of cytomegalovirus exposure and HLA in healthy donors (dated by TCRdb to 2016 to 2017). Library construction relied on the immunoSEQ multiplex PCR assay. For the multiplex PCR, a mixture combining 60 forward primers for TCR Vbeta segments and 13 reverse primers for TCR Jbeta segments was used. What TCRdb holds here is the immuneACCESS table cut down to in-frame rearrangements. Part of the clones is not present; checked against another copy, under half of the missing clones reflect an unresolved V gene, and the others are unexplained. In this sample the table shows tens of thousands of clones, about 63% of which occur a single time. The top ten clones comprise about a fifth of the sample. Sequenced input: PBMCs. These receptors were obtained from a man aged 45-65 years in good health and CMV-seropositive.

The count of this clone is one. The chain joins TRBV6-1 to TRBJ2-7, with D possibly being TRBD2 (6 bases). Germline CDR1 is MNHNS and CDR2 is SASEGT. This CDR3 is 16 amino acids long. V was cut by 1 base and J by 7 bases, with 20 bases left in between. CDR3: CASSEVPGGPGCEQYF. The CDR3 bases are TGTGCCAGCAGTGAAGTCCCCGGGGGACCGGGCTGTGAGCAGTACTTC.

The V gene is TRBV7-9, the J gene TRBJ1-6; tentatively, D is TRBD1 (5 bases). Germline assignment: CDR1 SEHNR and CDR2 FQNEAQ (reference sequence). Trimming stripped 1 base from V and 7 bases from J, with 8 bases between. The CDR3 contains 14 residues. The CDR3 DNA is TGTGCCAGCAGCTTAGGACAGCCCAATTCACCCCTCCACTTT. It is translated as CASSLGQPNSPLHF.

This clone was counted a few times. The chain is built from TRBV10-2 and TRBJ2-3, with 9 bases matching TRBD2. Trimming removed 0 bases from V and 8 bases from J; junction bases left unmatched: 9. Per the germline V gene, CDR1 is WSHSY and CDR2 is SAAADI. CDR3 size: 16 residues. The CDR3 here is CASSESTSGPQGTQYF. DNA of the CDR3: TGCGCCAGCAGTGAGTCGACTAGCGGCCCCCAGGGTACGCAGTATTTT.

This sequence joins TRBV5-4 and TRBJ2-6; the D gene is possibly TRBD1 (6 bases). Looked up from germline, CDR1 is SGHNT and CDR2 is YYREEE (reference sequence). V lost 4 bases, J lost 2 bases, and 7 bases lay in between. CDR3 length: 14 amino acids. The CDR3 loop reads CASSNRAGANVLTF. Here the CDR3 DNA reads TGTGCCAGCAGCAACAGGGCTGGGGCCAACGTCCTGACTTTC.

This clone was seen only once. The genes are TRBV6-4 and TRBJ2-7; TRBD1 matches at 9 bases. The CDR3 runs to 14 residues. Losses at the gene ends were 10 bases for V and 4 bases for J; bases not matched to a gene: 11. Looked up from germline, CDR1 is MRHNA and CDR2 is SNTAGT. The CDR3: CANNVQGASYEQYF. The CDR3 DNA follows: TGTGCCAACAACGTACAGGGGGCGTCGTACGAGCAGTACTTC.

This clone has only a few counts. The chain employs TRBV5-1 and TRBJ1-1; 9 bases line up with TRBD1. CDR1 is SGHRS and CDR2 is YFSETQ in the germline V gene. Losses at the gene ends were 3 bases for V and 5 bases for J; bases not matched to a gene: 5. This CDR3 comprises 14 residues. The CDR3 DNA reads as TGCGCCAGCAGCTCACAGGGGGCGCGGACTGAAGCTTTCTTT. Protein sequence: CASSSQGARTEAFF.

The gene calls are TRBV5-1 and TRBJ2-7; 7 positions match TRBD1. V lost 6 bases, J lost 0 bases, and 12 bases stayed unmatched. This CDR3 has 16 residues. Germline CDR1 reads SGHRS; CDR2 reads YFSETQ. CDR3 nucleotide sequence: TGCGCCAGCACCCCTGACCGGGACAGCAGCTCCTACGAGCAGTACTTC. Amino acid sequence: CASTPDRDSSSYEQYF.

The V gene is TRBV6-1, the J gene TRBJ1-6; 7 positions match TRBD1. Germline assignment: CDR1 MNHNS and CDR2 SASEGT. After removal of 0 bases from V and 9 bases from J, the junction contained 8 bases not matched to a gene. This CDR3 has 16 residues. DNA of the CDR3: TGTGCCAGCAGTGAAGCTAGGGGGCAGGGAGGTTCACCCCTCCACTTT. This gives the protein CASSEARGQGGSPLHF.

The chain combines TRBV9 with TRBJ1-3; D not certain. Trimming stripped 3 bases from V and 5 bases from J, with 15 bases between. This CDR3 spans 15 amino acids. From germline, CDR1 is SGDLS and CDR2 YYNGEE. The CDR3 region has the DNA TGTGCCAGCAGCGCCCCAGAGGATCCGAGAAACACCATATATTTT. The encoded protein is CASSAPEDPRNTIYF. The full variable domain, with the rest looked up from reference TRBV9 and TRBJ1-3, is DSGVTQTPKHLITATGQRVTLRCSPRSGDLSVYWYQQSLDQGLQFLIQYYNGEERAKGNILERFSAQQFPDLHSELNLSSLELGDSALYFCASSAPEDPRNTIYFGEGSWLTVV.

This clone was seen only a few times. The V gene is TRBV5-1, the J gene TRBJ2-5, with TRBD1 matching 8 bases. Germline V gene data show CDR1 as SGHRS and CDR2 as YFSETQ. The CDR3 consists of 14 residues. V trimming: 4 bases; J trimming: 1 base; junction bases outside the gene matches: 3. The CDR3, as DNA: TGCGCCAGCAGCACAACAGGGGGCCAAGAGACCCAGTACTTC. Translation gives CASSTTGGQETQYF.

The chain links TRBV25-1 to TRBJ2-3; the D gene is possibly TRBD2 (5 bases). Per germline, CDR1 MGHDK and CDR2 SYGVNS. V lost 1 base and J lost 5, with 16 bases in between. There are 16 residues in the CDR3. The CDR3 DNA is TGTGCCAGCAGTGAATGGGTGGCGTCGGGGATAGATACGCAGTATTTT. This translates into CASSEWVASGIDTQYF.

The chain recombines TRBV28 with TRBJ2-7; possible D gene TRBD2, 6 bases. Germline loops: CDR1 MDHEN, CDR2 SYDVKM. CDR3 length: 16 amino acids. Trimming cost V 3 bases and J 0 bases, with 15 bases left between them. The CDR3, as DNA: TGTGCCAGCAGTTTCCGACTAGACCAGCTCTCCTACGAGCAGTACTTC. This gives the protein CASSFRLDQLSYEQYF.

The V gene is TRBV18, the J gene TRBJ1-5; D possibly corresponds to TRBD1 (6 bases). The CDR3 extends over 22 amino acids. Germline assignment: CDR1 KGHSH and CDR2 LQKENI. Trimming stripped 0 bases from V and 0 bases from J, with 27 bases between. The CDR3 DNA follows: TGTGCCAGCTCACCACCGGTGGGTGTGAACAGGGAAGGGGCTTATAGCAATCAGCCCCAGCATTTT. Translated, it gives CASSPPVGVNREGAYSNQPQHF.

This clone was found a few times. The genes are TRBV2 and TRBJ2-1; TRBD2 agrees at 9 bases. The germline gives CDR1 SNHLY, CDR2 FYNNEI. The V segment lost 5 bases and the J segment 6 bases; nucleotides outside the gene matches: 8. The CDR3 contains 15 residues. The CDR3 loop reads CASSWASGTFNEQFF. CDR3 DNA sequence: TGTGCCAGCAGTTGGGCTAGCGGGACCTTCAATGAGCAGTTCTTC.

The V gene is TRBV6-5, the J gene TRBJ2-5, with D possibly matching TRBD1 (6 bases). CDR3 length: 14 amino acids. With 6 bases removed from V and 5 bases from J, the gap between germline ends came to 16 bases. CDR1 is MNHEY, CDR2 SVGAGI, per germline. The CDR3 region has the DNA TGTGCCAGCAGCACAGGGACCTCGGGGGAGACCCAGTACTTC. This encodes CASSTGTSGETQYF.

The rearrangement uses TRBV29-1 and TRBJ1-1; TRBD1 matches at 7 bases. Germline V lookup: CDR1 SQVTM, CDR2 ANQGSEA. With 5 bases clipped from V and 7 bases from J, the junction kept 7 bases outside the gene matches. This CDR3 has 12 residues. The CDR3 loop reads CSVSKGANEAFF. The DNA of the CDR3 is TGCAGCGTTTCAAAGGGGGCTAATGAAGCTTTCTTT. The full variable domain, completed using reference TRBV29-1 and TRBJ1-1, is SAVISQKPSRDICQRGTSLTIQCQVDSQVTMMFWYRQQPGQSLTLIATANQGSEATYESGFVIDKFPISRPNLTFSTLTVSNMSPEDSSIYLCSVSKGANEAFFGQGTRLTVV.

V gene TRBV5-4 combines with J gene TRBJ1-5; D is ambiguous. V was shortened by 0 bases and J by 1 base, with 8 bases between the two germline ends. The germline CDR1 and CDR2 sequences are SGHNT and YYREEE (reference sequence). This CDR3 is 15 amino acids long. CDR3 DNA sequence: TGTGCCAGCAGCTTGGAAGGAGGCAGCAATCAGCCCCAGCATTTT. As protein: CASSLEGGSNQPQHF.

This clone was seen only a few times. This chain connects TRBV27 to TRBJ1-6; no firm D call. Per the germline V gene, CDR1 is MNHEY and CDR2 is SMNVEV (reference sequence). Deletions cut 0 bases from V and 16 bases from J, with 13 bases between. The CDR3 consists of 13 residues. This CDR3 is CASSLSRLAALHF. CDR3 DNA: TGTGCCAGCAGTTTATCGCGCTTAGCAGCTCTCCACTTT.

V gene TRBV5-1 combines with J gene TRBJ2-3, with 16 bases matching TRBD2. The CDR3 sequence is 18 residues long. Germline V gene sequence: CDR1 SGHRS, CDR2 YFSETQ. V shed 5 bases and J 5 bases; nucleotides not matched to a gene: 11. The CDR3 sequence: CASRPPGLAGGLGDTQYF. CDR3 DNA: TGCGCCAGCAGGCCGCCGGGACTAGCGGGAGGGCTTGGAGATACGCAGTATTTT.

The chain employs TRBV6-6 and TRBJ1-5; TRBD1 matches at 8 bases. Germline loops: CDR1 MNHNY, CDR2 SVGAGI (reference sequence). J gave up 2 bases and V 6 bases, and 6 bases lay outside the gene matches. This CDR3 region has 15 residues. In DNA form, the CDR3 reads TGTGCCAGCAGGGTAGACAGGGGCGGCAATCAGCCCCAGCATTTT. Translating it yields CASRVDRGGNQPQHF.

This clone was seen a few times. V usage is TRBV5-4 and J usage is TRBJ1-1, with D possibly matching TRBD1 (5 bases). Germline V CDR1 and CDR2: SGHNT, YYREEE (reference sequence). CDR3 length: 16 residues. The V and J ends lost 0 bases and 1 base respectively, with 13 bases between them. CDR3 nucleotides: TGTGCCAGCAGCTTGGGGGGCGGACATAGGAACACTGAAGCTTTCTTT. This gives the protein CASSLGGGHRNTEAFF.

This clone was counted a few times. This sequence joins TRBV7-2 and TRBJ1-2, with D possibly TRBD1 on 5 matching bases. CDR1 SGHTA and CDR2 FQGNSA come from the germline V gene. The CDR3 length is 14 residues. Trimming cost V 1 base and J 7 bases, with 13 bases left between them. The DNA for the CDR3 is TGTGCCAGCAGCTTAGGGACACCCAATTTTGGCTACACCTTC. Its translation: CASSLGTPNFGYTF.

The rearrangement uses TRBV30 and TRBJ1-1; 10 nucleotides agree with TRBD1. From germline, CDR1 is GTSNPN and CDR2 SVGIG (reference sequence). This CDR3 has 13 amino acids. V shed 3 bases, J shed 4 bases, and the junction held 2 bases outside the gene matches. The CDR3 here is CAWRGTGATEAFF. CDR3 coding DNA: TGTGCCTGGAGGGGGACAGGGGCCACTGAAGCTTTCTTT.

The gene calls are TRBV6-5 and TRBJ2-2; 7 bases line up with TRBD2. The CDR3 sequence is 16 residues long. V shed 1 base and J 5 bases; nucleotides not matched to a gene: 7. The germline gives CDR1 MNHEY, CDR2 SVGAGI. The CDR3 region has the DNA TGTGCCAGCAGTTACTTCGCGGGAGTCGCTACCGGGGAGCTGTTTTTT. It codes for CASSYFAGVATGELFF.

The chain recombines TRBV10-3 with TRBJ2-1; weak D call: TRBD2 (6 bases). Germline assignment: CDR1 ENHRY and CDR2 SYGVKD. Trimming cost V 3 bases and J 15 bases, with 18 bases left between them. The CDR3 covers 13 residues. The CDR3 DNA reads TGTGCCATCAGTGAAACCCGGGAGATTGTGGGGTTCTTC. Translating it yields CAISETREIVGFF.

The chain combines TRBV7-6 with TRBJ1-1; weak D call: TRBD1 (5 bases). The CDR3 length is 14 residues. CDR1 SGHVS and CDR2 FNYEAQ come from the germline V gene. V lost 5 bases and J lost 3, with 13 bases in between. CDR3 in amino acids: CASSAVPGDTEAFF. CDR3 DNA: TGTGCCAGCAGCGCTGTACCGGGGGACACTGAAGCTTTCTTT.

This chain uses TRBV5-6 with TRBJ1-2; D may be TRBD1 (5 bases). V lost 2 bases and J 8 bases, leaving 19 bases between the germline ends. Germline V gene sequence: CDR1 SGHDT, CDR2 YYEEEE. The CDR3 runs to 15 residues. The CDR3 loop reads CASSFNPQGVGGYTF. CDR3 in DNA: TGTGCCAGCAGCTTTAACCCTCAGGGTGTGGGAGGCTACACCTTC.

This rearrangement joins TRBV7-2 to TRBJ1-1, with a tentative D call TRBD1 (6 bases). The CDR3 extends over 15 amino acids. The germline gives CDR1 SGHTA, CDR2 FQGNSA. Trimming shortened V by 4 bases and J by 1 base, and 13 bases separated the two germline ends. CDR3 loop: CASSSAGHSNTEAFF. CDR3 in DNA: TGTGCCAGCAGCTCAGCGGGACACTCGAACACTGAAGCTTTCTTT.